This T cell receptor (beta chain) was profiled in a study of blood T cell repertoires in COVID-19. At the level of the study: Acute-phase and convalescent COVID-19 samples originated in the United States, Italy and Spain. The analysed material was cDNA or gDNA that came from T cells, B-cell-depleted T cells, or PBMCs.

Methods used by the authors: The assay estimated nucleated cells by amplifying reference gene primers. TCRdb keeps only in-frame clones here, not all; method: immunoSEQ multiplex PCR. The V and J calls and clone size were taken over from that table, and D and trimming were inferred from the DNA. The sample includes around 68,000 clones, around 86% of them seen just once. This clone showed up just once. The V gene's germline CDR1 is GTSNPN and CDR2 SVGIG (reference sequence). The V gene end was trimmed by 3 bases and the J gene end by 5 bases; junction bases not matched to a gene: 10. This CDR3 region has 16 residues.

This rearrangement joins TRBV30 to TRBJ2-2; 9 bases are a match to TRBD1. This sequence originates from a human donor in a cohort sampled during active COVID-19. The sequenced sample was peripheral blood. CDR3 loop: CAWRDRGNGYTGELFF. The CDR3 DNA reads TGTGCCTGGAGGGACAGGGGAAACGGTTATACCGGGGAGCTGTTTTTT.